Each of the 5 T cell receptor beta chains below was sequenced from the same sample in a study of shared clonotypes between healthy human individuals. Generated by immunoSEQ multiplex PCR, the TCRdb table keeps only in-frame clones and is missing some. The table records over a million clones, roughly 74% of them present only once. Sequencing was performed on memory CD4+ T cells from PBMCs. Subset described: CD45RA-negative fraction. Receptors originate from a man younger than 35 in good health. Some clones in this sample may be carry-over from other donors' samples.

This clone was seen a single time. The chain employs TRBV10-3 and TRBJ2-6; tentative D call: TRBD2 (7 bases). The ends were cut back, 6 bases at V and 2 bases at J, with 20 bases in the middle. Germline V gives CDR1 ENHRY, CDR2 SYGVKD. The CDR3 covers 18 residues. CDR3 loop: CAISHREGGGTGANVLTF. As DNA, the CDR3 is TGTGCCATCAGCCACAGGGAGGGAGGTGGAACTGGGGCCAACGTCCTGACTTTC.

The CDR3 loop is CAREGRGSVNTEAFF. The DNA for the CDR3 is TGTGCCCGAGAAGGCCGGGGGAGTGTGAACACTGAAGCTTTCTTT. V is TRBV28 and J is TRBJ1-1; a weak D match, TRBD1 (5 bases). CDR3 length equals 15 residues. Germline loops: CDR1 MDHEN, CDR2 SYDVKM. Trimming shortened V by 11 bases and J by 0 bases, and 19 bases separated the two germline ends.

The chain combines TRBV28 with TRBJ1-4; 8 bases align to TRBD1. The V segment lost 4 bases and the J segment 7 bases; nucleotides outside the gene matches: 8. The length of the CDR3 is 15 residues. Germline CDR1 and CDR2: MDHEN and SYDVKM. As DNA, the CDR3 is TGTGCCAGCAGTTCACCCGGACAGGGAGGTGAAAAACTGTTTTTT. It codes for CASSSPGQGGEKLFF.

This clone has only one observation. The V gene is TRBV5-4, the J gene TRBJ2-3; 7 nucleotides agree with TRBD1. Germline CDR1 is SGHNT and CDR2 is YYREEE (reference sequence). This CDR3 has 14 amino acids. Losses at the gene ends were 3 bases for V and 4 bases for J; bases not matched to a gene: 5. CDR3 nucleotide sequence: TGTGCCAGCAGCTCGGACAGGTTTTCAGATACGCAGTATTTT. Translation: CASSSDRFSDTQYF.

V is TRBV19 and J is TRBJ2-7; TRBD1 matches at 9 bases. The V and J ends lost 5 bases and 7 bases, in that order; junction bases with no gene match: 15. Germline CDR1 LNHDA, CDR2 SQIVND (reference sequence). CDR3 size: 16 residues. CDR3 region: CASSDRTGATFLEQYF. CDR3 sequence (DNA): TGTGCCAGTAGTGACCGGACAGGGGCTACGTTTTTGGAGCAGTACTTC.